This is a list of T cell receptor beta chains from one sample in a study of shared clonotypes between healthy human individuals. TCRdb's table, derived via immunoSEQ multiplex PCR, lists solely in-frame clones and lacks some. The profile covers millions of clones, with about 95% appearing a single time and 0.13% taken by the ten largest. Material: naive CD4+ T cells sorted from blood. These receptor sequences come from a man between 18 and 29 years old in good health. The CDR3 runs from the conserved cysteine through the conserved F or W. The D gene is left open where the match is weak. Only part of the rows carry a size: once, few, many, or a class if the clone is expanded.

v_call	j_call	clone_size	d_call	cdr3_aa	cdr3_nt
TRBV19	TRBJ1-5	.	TRBD1	CASSMDRVGQPQHF	TGTGCCAGTAGTATGGACAGGGTGGGGCAGCCCCAGCATTTT
TRBV28	TRBJ2-7	.	TRBD1	CASSLLPGQGTYEQYF	TGTGCCAGCAGTTTACTCCCCGGACAGGGGACCTACGAGCAGTACTTC
TRBV10-3	TRBJ2-3	.	.	CAIWRGPDTDTQYF	TGTGCCATCTGGCGGGGGCCCGACACAGATACGCAGTATTTT
TRBV7-2	TRBJ2-1	.	TRBD2	CASSAGTSGIFYNEQFF	TGTGCCAGCAGCGCAGGGACTAGCGGGATCTTCTACAATGAGCAGTTCTTC
TRBV11-2	TRBJ2-2	once	.	CASSLVRERTGELFF	TGTGCCAGCAGCTTAGTCAGGGAGAGGACCGGGGAGCTGTTTTTT
TRBV11-1	TRBJ2-3	.	.	CASSLSPPGRGADTQYF	TGTGCCAGCAGCTTATCCCCCCCGGGGCGTGGAGCAGATACGCAGTATTTT
TRBV5-4	TRBJ2-2	.	TRBD2	CASRPASGGTGELFF	TGTGCCAGCAGGCCGGCTAGCGGGGGCACCGGGGAGCTGTTTTTT
TRBV5-1	TRBJ2-1	.	.	CASTPSATTNEQFF	TGCGCCAGCACACCCTCAGCCACCACAAATGAGCAGTTCTTC
TRBV14	TRBJ1-1	.	.	CASSPQQGRGAFF	TGTGCCAGCAGCCCCCAACAGGGCCGGGGGGCTTTCTTT
TRBV14	TRBJ2-2	.	TRBD1	CASSQLRDRDELFF	TGTGCCAGCAGCCAACTGAGGGACAGGGACGAGCTGTTTTTT
TRBV5-1	TRBJ2-2	.	.	CASSLDGGNTGELFF	TGCGCCAGCAGCTTGGACGGGGGGAACACCGGGGAGCTGTTTTTT
TRBV10-3	TRBJ2-7	once	TRBD1	CAISAKTSGQGPYEQYF	TGTGCCATCAGTGCAAAAACTTCGGGACAGGGCCCCTACGAGCAGTACTTC
TRBV15	TRBJ1-5	.	.	CATSRDPQGKGSNQPQHF	TGTGCCACCAGCAGAGATCCCCAGGGGAAGGGTAGCAATCAGCCCCAGCATTTT
TRBV7-2	TRBJ2-6	.	.	CASSLRDSGANVLTF	TGTGCCAGCAGCTTAAGGGACTCTGGGGCCAACGTCCTGACTTTC
TRBV7-6	TRBJ2-7	.	.	CASSPRPGRYEQYF	TGTGCCAGCAGCCCTAGACCGGGGCGCTACGAGCAGTACTTC
TRBV5-1	TRBJ2-7	.	TRBD2	CASSSTGTSGGPSYEQYF	TGCGCCAGCAGCTCTACCGGGACTAGCGGGGGGCCGAGCTACGAGCAGTACTTC
TRBV19	TRBJ1-6	.	TRBD1	CASSAGQVNNSPLHF	TGTGCCAGTAGTGCGGGACAGGTTAATAATTCACCCCTCCACTTT
TRBV28	TRBJ1-2	.	.	CASSFKGDYTF	TGTGCCAGCAGTTTTAAGGGTGACTACACCTTC
TRBV5-4	TRBJ2-1	.	.	CASSTRGPNNEQFF	TGTGCCAGCAGCACCAGGGGACCAAACAATGAGCAGTTCTTC
TRBV2	TRBJ2-3	.	.	CASSERGTDTQYF	TGTGCCAGCAGTGAGAGGGGCACAGATACGCAGTATTTT
TRBV9	TRBJ1-2	.	.	CASSGGTAGSGYTF	TGTGCCAGCAGCGGTGGAACCGCCGGGAGTGGCTACACCTTC
TRBV5-1	TRBJ2-2	.	TRBD2	CASSLLAGGPSGELFF	TGCGCCAGCAGTTTACTAGCGGGAGGGCCTTCCGGGGAGCTGTTTTTT
TRBV7-2	TRBJ2-5	.	TRBD2	CASSLAYTSGGQETQYF	TGTGCCAGCAGCTTAGCGTATACTAGCGGGGGACAAGAGACCCAGTACTTC
TRBV13	TRBJ1-1	.	TRBD1	CASSLIGQVDTEAFF	TGTGCCAGCAGCCTGATTGGACAGGTGGATACTGAAGCTTTCTTT
TRBV2	TRBJ1-1	.	.	CASSGALNTEAFF	TGTGCCAGCAGTGGGGCACTGAACACTGAAGCTTTCTTT
TRBV10-3	TRBJ2-7	.	.	CAISEPPSEGTRYEQYF	TGTGCCATCAGTGAACCCCCAAGTGAGGGGACGCGTTACGAGCAGTACTTC
TRBV10-3	TRBJ2-3	.	.	CAITRSPPTQYF	TGTGCCATCACCCGAAGTCCCCCTACGCAGTATTTT
TRBV30	TRBJ1-1	once	.	CAWSVPNSHTEAFF	TGTGCCTGGAGTGTACCAAACAGTCACACTGAAGCTTTCTTT
TRBV5-4	TRBJ2-4	.	.	CASSVDSLAKNIQYF	TGTGCCAGCAGCGTGGACAGTTTAGCCAAAAACATTCAGTACTTC
TRBV29-1	TRBJ2-3	.	TRBD1	CSTVTGGPRDTQYF	TGCAGCACAGTGACAGGGGGACCAAGAGATACGCAGTATTTT
TRBV4-2	TRBJ1-1	.	TRBD1	CASSHVDRVDTEAFF	TGTGCCAGCAGCCACGTAGACAGGGTAGACACTGAAGCTTTCTTT
TRBV29-1	TRBJ2-5	.	TRBD2	CSVELVLASGGSQETQYF	TGCAGCGTTGAATTAGTCCTAGCTAGCGGGGGGTCTCAAGAGACCCAGTACTTC
TRBV18	TRBJ2-1	.	.	CASSPPSRGSYNEQFF	TGTGCCAGCTCACCTCCTAGCCGAGGCTCCTACAATGAGCAGTTCTTC
TRBV28	TRBJ2-6	.	TRBD1	CASSAPLGQPSGANVLTF	TGTGCCAGCAGCGCCCCCTTGGGACAGCCCTCTGGGGCCAACGTCCTGACTTTC
TRBV9	TRBJ2-6	.	.	CASTGLSLSGANVLTF	TGTGCCAGCACCGGACTGAGTCTCTCTGGGGCCAACGTCCTGACTTTC
TRBV9	TRBJ2-5	.	TRBD2	CASSVAGAVGGETQYF	TGTGCCAGCAGCGTAGCTGGGGCCGTCGGGGGGGAGACCCAGTACTTC
TRBV11-2	TRBJ2-2	.	.	CASSYGIKGDTGELFF	TGTGCCAGCAGCTACGGGATCAAAGGAGACACCGGGGAGCTGTTTTTT
TRBV5-1	TRBJ2-3	once	.	CASSLARPSTDTQYF	TGCGCCAGCAGCTTGGCAAGACCCAGCACAGATACGCAGTATTTT
TRBV5-1	TRBJ2-1	.	.	CASSLSLEQFF	TGCGCCAGCAGCCTTAGTCTTGAGCAGTTCTTC
TRBV19	TRBJ2-4	.	TRBD1	CASSVSQGLPKNIQYF	TGTGCCAGTAGTGTATCACAGGGGTTACCCAAAAACATTCAGTACTTC
TRBV25-1	TRBJ1-4	.	.	CASSESRITNEKLFF	TGTGCCAGCAGTGAATCGAGGATAACTAATGAAAAACTGTTTTTT
TRBV5-1	TRBJ1-1	.	TRBD1	CASSLSQGVAEAFF	TGCGCCAGCAGCTTGTCACAGGGGGTGGCTGAAGCTTTCTTT
TRBV27	TRBJ1-2	.	.	CASSFQGPAAGRNYGYTF	TGTGCCAGCAGTTTCCAGGGACCCGCCGCTGGTCGGAACTATGGCTACACCTTC
TRBV5-1	TRBJ2-7	.	.	CAGSLGTSYEQYF	TGCGCCGGCAGCTTGGGAACAAGCTACGAGCAGTACTTC
TRBV5-4	TRBJ2-7	few	TRBD2	CASSPGLAGGAYEQYF	TGTGCCAGCAGCCCGGGACTAGCGGGAGGGGCCTACGAGCAGTACTTC